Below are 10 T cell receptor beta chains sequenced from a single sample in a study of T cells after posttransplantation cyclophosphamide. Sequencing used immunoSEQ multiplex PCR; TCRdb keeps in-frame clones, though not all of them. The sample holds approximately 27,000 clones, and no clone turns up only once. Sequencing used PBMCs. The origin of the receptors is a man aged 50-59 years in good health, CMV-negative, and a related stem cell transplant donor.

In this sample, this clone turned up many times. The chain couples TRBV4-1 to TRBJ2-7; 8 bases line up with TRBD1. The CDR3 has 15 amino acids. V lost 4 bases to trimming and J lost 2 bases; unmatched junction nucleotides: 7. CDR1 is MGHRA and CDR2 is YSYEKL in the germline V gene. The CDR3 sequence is CASSRGQGLTYEQYF. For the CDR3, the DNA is TGCGCCAGCAGCCGCGGACAGGGACTTACCTACGAGCAGTACTTC.

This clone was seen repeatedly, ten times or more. Written as DNA, the CDR3 is TGTGCCAGCAGCCCCACTAGCGGGGGGACCCACTCCCCGTATGAGCAGTACTTC. Encoded protein: CASSPTSGGTHSPYEQYF. The chain is built from TRBV7-3 and TRBJ2-7, with 12 bases lining up with TRBD2. V trimming: 5 bases; J trimming: 7 bases; junction bases outside the gene matches: 18. CDR1 and CDR2 from the germline V gene are SGHTA and FQGTGA. The CDR3 totals 18 residues.

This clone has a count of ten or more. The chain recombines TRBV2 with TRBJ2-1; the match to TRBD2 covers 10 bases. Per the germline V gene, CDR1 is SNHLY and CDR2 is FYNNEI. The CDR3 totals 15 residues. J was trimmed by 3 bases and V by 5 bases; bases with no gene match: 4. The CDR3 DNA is TGTGCCAGCAGTCCGGGACTAGCGAGCTACAATGAGCAGTTCTTC. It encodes CASSPGLASYNEQFF.

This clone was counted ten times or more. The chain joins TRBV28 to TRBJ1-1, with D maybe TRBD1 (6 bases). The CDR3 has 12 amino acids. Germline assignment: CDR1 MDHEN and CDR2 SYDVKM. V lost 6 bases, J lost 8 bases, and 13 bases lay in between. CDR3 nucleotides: TGTGCCAGCAGATTCGGACAGTCAGAAGCTTTCTTT. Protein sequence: CASRFGQSEAFF. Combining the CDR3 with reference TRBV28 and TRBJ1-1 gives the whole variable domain DVKVTQSSRYLVKRTGEKVFLECVQDMDHENMFWYRQDPGLGLRLIYFSYDVKMKEKGDIPEGYSVSREKKERFSLILESASTNQTSMYLCASRFGQSEAFFGQGTRLTVV.

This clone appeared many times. DNA of the CDR3: TGTGCCAGCACCCCCGGACTAGCGGGAGAACGGGAGCAGTACTTC. The encoded protein is CASTPGLAGEREQYF. V gene TRBV27 combines with J gene TRBJ2-7, with TRBD2 identical over 13 bases. The CDR3 has 15 amino acids. Germline CDR1 and CDR2: MNHEY and SMNVEV (reference sequence). Losses at the gene ends were 7 bases for V and 7 bases for J; bases not matched to a gene: 10.

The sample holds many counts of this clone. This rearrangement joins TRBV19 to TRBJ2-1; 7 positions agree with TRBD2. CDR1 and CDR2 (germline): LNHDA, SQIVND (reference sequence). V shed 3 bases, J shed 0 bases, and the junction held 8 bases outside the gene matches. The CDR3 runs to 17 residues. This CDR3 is CASSILLALSSYNEQFF. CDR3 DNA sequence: TGTGCCAGTAGTATCTTACTAGCGTTAAGCTCCTACAATGAGCAGTTCTTC.

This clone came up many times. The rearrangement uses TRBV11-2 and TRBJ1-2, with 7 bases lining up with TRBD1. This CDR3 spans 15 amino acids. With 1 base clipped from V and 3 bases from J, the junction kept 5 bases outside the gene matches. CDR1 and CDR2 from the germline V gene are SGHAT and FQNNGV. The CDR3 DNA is TGTGCCAGCAGCTTAGGGGGACAGCCACACTATGGCTACACCTTC. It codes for CASSLGGQPHYGYTF.

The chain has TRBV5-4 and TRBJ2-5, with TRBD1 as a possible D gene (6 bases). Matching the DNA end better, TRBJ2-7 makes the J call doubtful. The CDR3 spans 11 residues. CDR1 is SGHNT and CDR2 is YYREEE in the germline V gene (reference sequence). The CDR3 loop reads CASSMTGEQYF. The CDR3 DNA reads TGTGCCAGCAGCATGACAGGCGAGCAGTACTTC.

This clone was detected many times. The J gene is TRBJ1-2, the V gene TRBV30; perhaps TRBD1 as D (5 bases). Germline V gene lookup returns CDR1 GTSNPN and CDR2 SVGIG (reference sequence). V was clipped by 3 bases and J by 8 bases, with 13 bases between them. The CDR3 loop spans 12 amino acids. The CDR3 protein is CAWRATGGGYTF. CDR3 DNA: TGTGCCTGGAGGGCAACAGGTGGAGGCTACACCTTC.

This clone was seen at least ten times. The DNA for the CDR3 is TGTGCCAGCGGGAGACAGGGGGTTGGAAACACCATATATTTT. Encoded protein: CASGRQGVGNTIYF. The chain couples TRBV9 to TRBJ1-3; 9 nucleotides match TRBD1. CDR1 and CDR2 from the germline V gene are SGDLS and YYNGEE. The junction had 5 bases not matched to a gene; V was cut back by 7 bases and J by 3 bases. The CDR3 totals 14 residues.